Following are 13 T cell receptor beta chains from one sample sequenced in a study of PD-L1 blockade in urothelial cancer. Method: immunoSEQ multiplex PCR; TCRdb's copy keeps in-frame clones and lacks some. The sample includes roughly 29,000 clones, less than 90% of them seen just once. The sample's time point: peripheral blood 6 weeks after treatment start. This material consisted of PBMCs, taken around atezolizumab (anti-PD-L1) treatment. The receptor set was obtained from a man between 70 and 80 years old with urothelial cancer.

The chain carries TRBV28 and TRBJ2-7; 12 nucleotides match TRBD1. The CDR3 is 15 residues long. Germline assignment: CDR1 MDHEN and CDR2 SYDVKM. The junction had 4 bases not matched to a gene; V was cut back by 5 bases and J by 2 bases. This chain's CDR3 is CASSRDRGLTYEQYF. The CDR3 nucleotides are TGTGCCAGCAGTCGGGACAGGGGGCTGACCTACGAGCAGTACTTC.

The gene calls are TRBV4-3 and TRBJ2-7; 9 bases map to TRBD1. Germline CDR1 reads LGHNA; CDR2 reads YSLEER. The CDR3 totals 16 residues. Trimming cost V 1 base and J 3 bases; bases outside gene matches: 7. CDR3 loop: CASSQAGQGSRYEQYF. CDR3 nucleotides: TGCGCCAGCAGCCAAGCCGGACAGGGGTCCCGCTACGAGCAGTACTTC.

This chain's CDR3 is CATYPDSGGYTF. CDR3 nucleotide sequence: TGTGCCACCTACCCTGATTCCGGTGGCTACACCTTC. This chain links TRBV6-1 with TRBJ1-2; no reliable D call. Trimming removed 10 bases at V and 7 bases at J, with 16 bases between. Per germline, CDR1 MNHNS and CDR2 SASEGT. CDR3 length: 12 amino acids.

This chain links TRBV5-1 with TRBJ2-3; D is uncertain. V shed 0 bases and J shed 2 bases, with 7 bases lying between them. CDR1 is SGHRS, CDR2 YFSETQ, per germline. This CDR3 region has 14 residues. CDR3 sequence reads: CASSLDVSTDTQYF. CDR3 DNA: TGCGCCAGCAGCTTGGATGTATCCACAGATACGCAGTATTTT.

The gene calls are TRBV12-5 and TRBJ2-7; maybe TRBD2 (6 bases). Trimming left V 1 base short and J 4 bases short, with 11 bases between. This CDR3 comprises 14 residues. The germline V gene encodes CDR1 LGHNT and CDR2 FRNRAP. DNA for the CDR3: TGTGCTAGTGGTTTGGGGACGGGAGTATACGAGCAGTACTTC. Its protein is CASGLGTGVYEQYF.

This rearrangement joins TRBV7-3 to TRBJ1-1; no reliable D call. Per germline, CDR1 SGHTA and CDR2 FQGTGA. Trimming stripped 1 base from V and 9 bases from J, with 15 bases between. The CDR3 contains 14 residues. CDR3 bases: TGTGCCAGCAGCTTAAATGGAGGGCAGACCAAAGCTTTCTTT. This encodes CASSLNGGQTKAFF.

The J gene is TRBJ1-2, the V gene TRBV2; D call uncertain. The CDR3 covers 12 residues. CDR1 and CDR2 (germline): SNHLY, FYNNEI. The V end was cut by 5 bases, the J end by 4 bases, with 8 bases between. The CDR3 coding sequence is TGTGCCAGCAGTCCCGACACCTATGGCTACACCTTC. Protein sequence: CASSPDTYGYTF.

The chain combines TRBV7-9 with TRBJ2-7; possibly TRBD2 for D (5 bases). Looked up from germline, CDR1 is SEHNR and CDR2 is FQNEAQ (reference sequence). The CDR3 has 14 residues. Trimming shortened V by 1 base and J by 1 base, and 8 bases separated the two germline ends. Here the CDR3 DNA reads TGTGCCAGCAGCTTAGTCGAGGGTTCCTACGAGCAGTACTTC. Protein: CASSLVEGSYEQYF.

Details on this clone: A read error may produce the germline difference seen at one junction end. This chain connects TRBV6-1 to TRBJ2-7; TRBD1 is a possible D gene (5 bases). Germline CDR1 reads MNHNS; CDR2 reads SASEGT. This CDR3 spans 14 amino acids. The CDR3 loop is CAGSEIDRYYEQYF. DNA for the CDR3: TGTGCCGGCAGTGAGATCGACAGATACTACGAGCAGTACTTC.

The chain is built from TRBV19 and TRBJ2-3; possibly TRBD1 for D (8 bases). Germline values: CDR1 LNHDA, CDR2 SQIVND (reference sequence). The CDR3 is made up of 20 amino acids. V was shortened by 5 bases and J by 1 base, with 28 bases between the two germline ends. Here the CDR3 DNA reads TGTGCCAGTAGTTCCCGGACAGGGAGGGTCATTAGGCCCCGCACAGATACGCAGTATTTT. Translated: CASSSRTGRVIRPRTDTQYF.

The chain uses TRBV19 and TRBJ2-1; tentative D call: TRBD1 (5 bases). Germline V CDR1 and CDR2: LNHDA, SQIVND (reference sequence). The CDR3 has 14 residues. V shed 5 bases and J shed 8 bases, with 16 bases lying between them. DNA of the CDR3: TGTGCCAGTAGTCTTAGGGGTGGTTTCGATGAGCAGTTCTTC. Translating gives CASSLRGGFDEQFF.

The V gene is TRBV5-6, the J gene TRBJ1-5; possible D gene TRBD1, 5 bases. V lost 1 base, J lost 7 bases, and 9 bases lay in between. Looked up from germline, CDR1 is SGHDT and CDR2 is YYEEEE. The CDR3 has 13 residues. The CDR3 region is CASSLPGEQPQHF. The CDR3 nucleotides are TGTGCCAGCAGCTTGCCGGGGGAACAGCCCCAGCATTTT.

This clone is medium-sized in the sample. The chain joins TRBV10-3 to TRBJ2-1; TRBD2 matches at 13 bases. With 5 bases clipped from V and 8 bases from J, the junction kept 6 bases outside the gene matches. From germline, CDR1 is ENHRY and CDR2 SYGVKD. The CDR3 runs to 15 residues. CDR3 in amino acids: CAISSFTSGGDEQFF. CDR3 nucleotides: TGTGCCATCAGTTCTTTCACTAGCGGGGGGGATGAGCAGTTCTTC.